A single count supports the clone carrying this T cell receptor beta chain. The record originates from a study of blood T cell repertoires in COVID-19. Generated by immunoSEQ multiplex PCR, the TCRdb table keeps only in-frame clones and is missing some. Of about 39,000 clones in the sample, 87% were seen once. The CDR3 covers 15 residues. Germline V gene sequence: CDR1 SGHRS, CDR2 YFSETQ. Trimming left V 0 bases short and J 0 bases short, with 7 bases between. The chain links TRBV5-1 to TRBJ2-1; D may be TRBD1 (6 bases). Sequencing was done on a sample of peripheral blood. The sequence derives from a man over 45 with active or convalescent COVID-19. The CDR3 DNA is TGCGCCAGCAGCTTGGAAGGGGGCTCCTACAATGAGCAGTTCTTC. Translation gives CASSLEGGSYNEQFF.